The rows below give T cell receptor beta chains drawn from one sample of a study of graft-versus-host responses after intestinal transplantation. Their recognized antigens are unknown. Assay: immunoSEQ multiplex PCR; the TCRdb copy retains only in-frame clones and omits some. The sample holds 60,000 to 75,000 clones, around 89% seen once. The specimen was unstimulated CD8+ T cells sorted from spleen or lymph node cells, collected before intestinal transplant. The receptors stem from a human donor who received an intestinal transplant. Each CDR3 is given with its conserved first and last residue. Fields, in order: V gene, D gene, J gene, clone size, CDR3 protein, CDR3 DNA. The D gene is left open where the match is weak. Size tells how often a clone was seen (once, few, many) or the class of an expanded clone, and some rows leave it out.

V gene: TRBV6-5; D gene: -; J gene: TRBJ2-7; clone size: -; CDR3 protein: CASSYSGSLGEQYF; CDR3 DNA: TGTGCCAGCAGTTACTCGGGTTCCCTCGGGGAGCAGTACTTC
V gene: TRBV21-1; D gene: -; J gene: TRBJ1-2; clone size: -; CDR3 protein: CASSKDKGTGDYGYTF; CDR3 DNA: TGTGCCAGCAGCAAAGACAAGGGGACAGGGGACTATGGCTACACCTTC
V gene: TRBV13; D gene: TRBD2; J gene: TRBJ2-5; clone size: -; CDR3 protein: CASSGRDYPQETQYF; CDR3 DNA: TGTGCCAGCAGCGGACGGGACTACCCTCAAGAGACCCAGTACTTC
V gene: TRBV21-1; D gene: -; J gene: TRBJ2-5; clone size: -; CDR3 protein: CASSKGQGETQYF; CDR3 DNA: TGTGCCAGCAGCAAGGGACAGGGAGAGACCCAGTACTTC
V gene: TRBV7-9; D gene: TRBD1; J gene: TRBJ2-7; clone size: -; CDR3 protein: CASSLPGTGGEQYF; CDR3 DNA: TGTGCCAGCAGCTTACCGGGGACAGGTGGGGAGCAGTACTTC
V gene: TRBV28; D gene: TRBD2; J gene: TRBJ2-7; clone size: -; CDR3 protein: CASSFGVGGYEQYF; CDR3 DNA: TGTGCCAGCAGTTTTGGGGTGGGGGGGTACGAGCAGTACTTC
V gene: TRBV7-9; D gene: -; J gene: TRBJ2-3; clone size: -; CDR3 protein: CASSLVETGNTDTQYF; CDR3 DNA: TGTGCCAGCAGCTTAGTCGAGACAGGCAACACAGATACGCAGTATTTT
V gene: TRBV28; D gene: -; J gene: TRBJ2-1; clone size: -; CDR3 protein: CASSLEQPSYNEQFF; CDR3 DNA: TGTGCCAGCAGTTTAGAACAGCCTTCCTACAATGAGCAGTTCTTC
V gene: TRBV6-1; D gene: TRBD1; J gene: TRBJ2-3; clone size: -; CDR3 protein: CASSARQGTTDTQYF; CDR3 DNA: TGTGCCAGCAGTGCCCGACAGGGGACCACAGATACGCAGTATTTT
V gene: TRBV5-5; D gene: TRBD1; J gene: TRBJ2-7; clone size: -; CDR3 protein: CASSQGQGVNEQYF; CDR3 DNA: TGTGCCAGCAGCCAGGGACAGGGCGTGAACGAGCAGTACTTC
V gene: TRBV4-2; D gene: -; J gene: TRBJ2-7; clone size: -; CDR3 protein: CASSQVTGEPYEQYF; CDR3 DNA: TGTGCCAGCAGCCAAGTTACCGGGGAACCGTACGAGCAGTACTTC
V gene: TRBV27; D gene: -; J gene: TRBJ2-1; clone size: -; CDR3 protein: CASSQQGTEQFF; CDR3 DNA: TGTGCCAGCAGCCAACAGGGTACTGAGCAGTTCTTC
V gene: TRBV7-9; D gene: -; J gene: TRBJ1-2; clone size: few; CDR3 protein: CASSSEPTANYGYTF; CDR3 DNA: TGTGCCAGCAGTTCTGAACCTACAGCTAACTATGGCTACACCTTC
V gene: TRBV4-1; D gene: TRBD1; J gene: TRBJ2-7; clone size: -; CDR3 protein: CASSYGTGVYEQYF; CDR3 DNA: TGCGCCAGCAGCTACGGGACAGGAGTATACGAGCAGTACTTC
V gene: TRBV13; D gene: TRBD2; J gene: TRBJ2-7; clone size: -; CDR3 protein: CASSATSGIAYEQYF; CDR3 DNA: TGTGCCAGCAGCGCGACTAGCGGGATCGCCTACGAGCAGTACTTC
V gene: TRBV29-1; D gene: TRBD1; J gene: TRBJ1-1; clone size: -; CDR3 protein: CSVETGGMPSLGAFF; CDR3 DNA: TGCAGCGTTGAAACAGGGGGCATGCCTAGTCTAGGGGCTTTCTTT
V gene: TRBV6-6; D gene: -; J gene: TRBJ2-7; clone size: -; CDR3 protein: CASSYSLLGEQYF; CDR3 DNA: TGTGCCAGCAGTTACTCGCTCCTCGGGGAGCAGTACTTC
V gene: TRBV28; D gene: -; J gene: TRBJ2-7; clone size: -; CDR3 protein: CASSLVGLAYEQYF; CDR3 DNA: TGTGCCAGCAGTTTAGTCGGACTCGCCTACGAGCAGTACTTC
V gene: TRBV7-9; D gene: -; J gene: TRBJ2-1; clone size: -; CDR3 protein: CASSLRSPSNEQFF; CDR3 DNA: TGTGCCAGCAGCTTACGGTCCCCGTCCAATGAGCAGTTCTTC
V gene: TRBV25-1; D gene: -; J gene: TRBJ2-6; clone size: once; CDR3 protein: CASSAQEAGANVLTF; CDR3 DNA: TGTGCCAGCAGTGCGCAGGAAGCTGGGGCCAACGTCCTGACTTTC
V gene: TRBV27; D gene: -; J gene: TRBJ1-4; clone size: -; CDR3 protein: CASKRSGENEKLFF; CDR3 DNA: TGTGCCAGCAAAAGGAGTGGAGAGAATGAAAAACTGTTTTTT
V gene: TRBV27; D gene: TRBD1; J gene: TRBJ1-2; clone size: -; CDR3 protein: CASGKQGAASYTF; CDR3 DNA: TGTGCCAGCGGTAAACAGGGGGCTGCGAGCTACACCTTC
V gene: TRBV9; D gene: TRBD1; J gene: TRBJ2-7; clone size: -; CDR3 protein: CASSAGGTGALEQYF; CDR3 DNA: TGTGCCAGCAGCGCCGGGGGGACAGGGGCCTTGGAGCAGTACTTC
V gene: TRBV7-9; D gene: TRBD1; J gene: TRBJ1-2; clone size: few; CDR3 protein: CASSRTGDFEGYTF; CDR3 DNA: TGTGCCAGCAGTCGCACAGGGGATTTTGAAGGCTACACCTTC
V gene: TRBV6-5; D gene: -; J gene: TRBJ1-1; clone size: -; CDR3 protein: CASSYPGGTEAFF; CDR3 DNA: TGTGCCAGCAGTTACCCAGGAGGCACTGAAGCTTTCTTT
V gene: TRBV25-1; D gene: TRBD1; J gene: TRBJ1-1; clone size: -; CDR3 protein: CASSEPRGTEAFF; CDR3 DNA: TGTGCCAGCAGTGAGCCCAGGGGGACTGAAGCTTTCTTT
V gene: TRBV7-9; D gene: -; J gene: TRBJ1-2; clone size: -; CDR3 protein: CASSSFDSSNYGYTF; CDR3 DNA: TGTGCCAGCAGCTCCTTCGACAGTTCTAACTATGGCTACACCTTC
V gene: TRBV28; D gene: TRBD1; J gene: TRBJ1-2; clone size: -; CDR3 protein: CASRGTGFGYTF; CDR3 DNA: TGTGCCAGCAGGGGGACAGGGTTTGGCTACACCTTC
V gene: TRBV30; D gene: -; J gene: TRBJ1-1; clone size: -; CDR3 protein: CAWRTPGPDTEAFF; CDR3 DNA: TGTGCCTGGAGGACCCCAGGTCCAGACACTGAAGCTTTCTTT
V gene: TRBV19; D gene: -; J gene: TRBJ1-1; clone size: -; CDR3 protein: CASTEVNMNTEAFF; CDR3 DNA: TGTGCCAGTACCGAAGTCAACATGAACACTGAAGCTTTCTTT
V gene: TRBV5-1; D gene: TRBD2; J gene: TRBJ2-3; clone size: once; CDR3 protein: CASSLGASGGIADTQYF; CDR3 DNA: TGCGCCAGCAGCTTGGGAGCTAGCGGGGGGATCGCAGATACGCAGTATTTT
V gene: TRBV10-2; D gene: TRBD1; J gene: TRBJ2-7; clone size: -; CDR3 protein: CASSEGPGGAYEQYF; CDR3 DNA: TGCGCCAGCAGTGAGGGCCCAGGGGGCGCCTACGAGCAGTACTTC
V gene: TRBV5-1; D gene: -; J gene: TRBJ1-2; clone size: -; CDR3 protein: CASSSQGSWHYGYTF; CDR3 DNA: TGCGCCAGCAGCTCACAGGGCTCATGGCACTATGGCTACACCTTC
V gene: TRBV6-5; D gene: -; J gene: TRBJ1-6; clone size: -; CDR3 protein: CASSLGTPRSPLHF; CDR3 DNA: TGTGCCAGCAGTTTAGGGACTCCGCGGTCACCCCTCCACTTT
V gene: TRBV29-1; D gene: -; J gene: TRBJ1-2; clone size: -; CDR3 protein: CSVDDQGGTF; CDR3 DNA: TGCAGCGTTGATGATCAGGGTGGCACCTTC